The T cell receptor (beta chain) described here comes from a study of cytomegalovirus exposure and HLA in healthy donors. General observations from the study: For TCR beta chains, V- and J-gene trimming was later linked to a missense DCLRE1C variant. Association with HLA alleles at 0.05 false discovery rate was found for roughly 17,000 TCR beta sequences in a later analysis.

Primers: 60 Vbeta forward and 13 Jbeta reverse. Clones were read by immunoSEQ multiplex PCR, and TCRdb kept only the in-frame ones, dropping some. The sample holds around 250,000 clones; 80% to 85% are singletons and the top ten take around 8.6%. The CDR3 has 15 amino acids. V was shortened by 8 bases and J by 1 base, with 17 bases between the two germline ends. Germline V gene data show CDR1 as SEHNR and CDR2 as FQNEAQ (reference sequence). In the case of this clone: What it binds is not known.

The genes are TRBV7-9 and TRBJ1-1; D is ambiguous. The sequence was obtained from a woman aged 55 to 70 in good health and CMV-seropositive. Sequencing was carried out using PBMCs. CDR3 in amino acids: CASREGRLGNTEAFF. The CDR3 DNA follows: TGTGCCAGCCGTGAAGGGAGGTTGGGGAACACTGAAGCTTTCTTT.